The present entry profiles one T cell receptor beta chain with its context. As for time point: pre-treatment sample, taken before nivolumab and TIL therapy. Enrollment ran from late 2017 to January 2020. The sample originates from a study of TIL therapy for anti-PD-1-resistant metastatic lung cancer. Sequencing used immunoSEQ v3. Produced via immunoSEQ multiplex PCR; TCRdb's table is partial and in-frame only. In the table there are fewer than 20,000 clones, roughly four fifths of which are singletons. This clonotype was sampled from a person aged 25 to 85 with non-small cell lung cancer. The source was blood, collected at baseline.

CDR3 amino acids: CASPSGPHTDTQYF. The CDR3 coding sequence is TGTGCCAGCCCCTCCGGCCCTCACACAGATACGCAGTATTTT. The chain carries TRBV27 and TRBJ2-3; D not resolved. The CDR3 covers 14 residues. The germline V gene encodes CDR1 MNHEY and CDR2 SMNVEV (reference sequence). V shed 8 bases and J shed 2 bases, with 14 bases lying between them.